This T cell receptor beta chain appears in the sequencing data of a study of beta chain features in type 1 diabetes. This CDR3 comprises 14 residues. Germline-derived CDR1 and CDR2 are MNHEY and SVGAGI. Trimming removed 4 bases from V and 7 bases from J, with 14 bases in between. Purity of each sorted population was above 98%. TCRB transcripts that were expressed got sequenced, as all of the isolated RNA had been reverse transcribed. The method was immunoSEQ multiplex PCR; TCRdb's version includes in-frame clones alone and lacks a portion of them. The sample has about 370,000 clones; approximately 16% are singletons.

Sequencing used naive CD4+ T cells from blood. This sequence joins TRBV6-5 and TRBJ2-1, with D possibly being TRBD2 (6 bases). The TCR sequence derives from a woman between 18 and 29 years old in good health. Here the CDR3 DNA reads TGTGCCAGCAGTTCGTCGGTAGCGGTGAATGAGCAGTTCTTC. Its translation: CASSSSVAVNEQFF.